Listed below are T cell receptor beta chains from one sample, sequenced in a study of early T cells in non-severe SARS-CoV-2 infection. Each CDR3 protein is one row after TCRdb ran MiXCR on the 5' RACE reads. The sample shows 60,000 to 90,000 distinct CDR3 sequences, 9% to 10% of them seen only once. Input material: whole blood. All receptors derive from an adult who was a healthcare worker with PCR-confirmed SARS-CoV-2 infection or an uninfected control (not recorded which). Each CDR3 is given with its conserved first and last residue. Fields, in order: J gene, V gene, clone size, D gene, CDR3 protein, CDR3 DNA. D genes are given only for firm matches. Expanded clones are given a class, and other clones once, few, many or no size at all.

TRBJ2-2 | TRBV4-1 | few | NA | CASSQEGQGRTGELFF | TGCGCCAGCAGCCAAGAAGGGCAGGGAAGGACCGGGGAGCTGTTTTTT
TRBJ1-6 | TRBV30 | NA | NA | CAWTDSWGSSYNSPLHF | TGTGCCTGGACCGACAGTTGGGGGAGCTCCTATAATTCACCCCTCCACTTT
TRBJ1-2 | TRBV7-2 | many | TRBD1 | CASSSPGGSYGYTF | TGTGCCAGCAGCTCCCCAGGGGGAAGCTATGGCTACACCTTC
TRBJ2-7 | TRBV9 | many | NA | CASSAGPGRYEQYF | TGTGCCAGCAGCGCCGGCCCTGGGAGGTACGAGCAGTACTTC
TRBJ1-1 | TRBV29-1 | many | NA | CSVRTQANTEAFF | TGCAGCGTCCGCACACAGGCGAACACTGAAGCTTTCTTT
TRBJ2-3 | TRBV20-1 | many | NA | CSARDKTHSTDTQYF | TGCAGTGCTAGAGATAAAACCCATAGCACAGATACGCAGTATTTT
TRBJ2-2 | TRBV12-3/TRBV12-4 | many | NA | CASGTREAGELFF | TGTGCCAGTGGGACTCGCGAGGCCGGGGAGCTGTTTTTT
TRBJ2-5 | TRBV10-2 | many | TRBD2 | CASSEGSPGLAAQETQYF | TGCGCCAGCAGTGAGGGTAGCCCGGGACTAGCGGCCCAAGAGACCCAGTACTTC
TRBJ1-1 | TRBV20-1 | NA | NA | CSARPTAEAFF | TGCAGTGCTAGGCCCACGGCTGAAGCTTTCTTT
TRBJ2-1 | TRBV10-2 | few | TRBD2 | CATGRVGGPGEQFF | TGCGCCACCGGGAGAGTGGGAGGGCCTGGTGAGCAGTTCTTC
TRBJ2-2 | TRBV30 | many | NA | CAWRGYYTGELFF | TGTGCCTGGAGAGGCTACTACACCGGGGAGCTGTTTTTT
TRBJ2-7 | TRBV27 | few | TRBD2 | CASRTSSSGRAYEQYF | TGTGCCAGCAGGACCTCCTCTAGCGGGAGGGCCTACGAGCAGTACTTC
TRBJ2-1 | TRBV7-8 | NA | TRBD1 | CASSLRDRDSSNEQFF | TGTGCCAGCAGCTTAAGGGACAGGGATTCGTCCAATGAGCAGTTCTTC
TRBJ2-5 | TRBV6-2/TRBV6-3 | many | NA | CASTYGGKETQYF | TGTGCCAGCACATATGGCGGGAAAGAGACCCAGTACTTC
TRBJ2-2 | TRBV11-2 | many | NA | CASSLEWRTGELFF | TGTGCCAGCAGCTTAGAATGGCGGACCGGGGAGCTGTTTTTT
TRBJ1-1 | TRBV5-1 | NA | NA | CASSKQPENTEAFF | TGCGCCAGCAGTAAACAGCCAGAGAACACTGAAGCTTTCTTT
TRBJ2-3 | TRBV28 | NA | NA | CASIGGRSSTDTQYF | TGTGCCAGCATTGGTGGGAGGTCTAGCACAGATACGCAGTATTTT
TRBJ2-3 | TRBV6-6 | NA | TRBD2 | CASSYPREGVDTQYF | TGTGCCAGCAGTTACCCGCGGGAGGGGGTAGATACGCAGTATTTT
TRBJ1-3 | TRBV7-2 | NA | NA | CASSLGVMGGNTIYF | TGTGCCAGCAGCTTGGGGGTAATGGGTGGAAACACCATATATTTT
TRBJ2-1 | TRBV20-1 | many | TRBD2 | CSARDGGLAGGPSYNEQFF | TGCAGTGCTAGAGATGGGGGACTAGCGGGAGGGCCAAGCTACAATGAGCAGTTCTTC
TRBJ1-2 | TRBV28 | NA | NA | CASRPEVNYGYTF | TGTGCCAGCAGACCTGAAGTTAACTATGGCTACACCTTC
TRBJ2-7 | TRBV2 | few | TRBD1 | CASQNYRGPYEQYF | TGTGCCAGTCAGAACTACAGGGGACCCTACGAGCAGTACTTC
TRBJ1-4 | TRBV7-8 | few | NA | CASSLALGIGENEKLFF | TGTGCCAGCAGCTTAGCGCTTGGTATAGGCGAAAATGAAAAACTGTTTTTT
TRBJ2-3 | TRBV10-3 | many | NA | CATVGRGAGDTQYF | TGTGCCACCGTGGGTAGAGGGGCGGGGGATACGCAGTATTTT
TRBJ1-2 | TRBV12-3/TRBV12-4 | NA | TRBD1 | CASSRDRVFSYTF | TGTGCCAGCAGCCGTGACAGGGTCTTTAGTTACACCTTC
TRBJ2-3 | TRBV28 | NA | TRBD2 | CASSPSGRETDTQYF | TGTGCCAGCAGCCCTAGCGGGAGGGAAACAGATACGCAGTATTTT
TRBJ1-4 | TRBV16 | NA | TRBD1 | CASSQLGTVDEKLFF | TGTGCCAGCAGCCAACTTGGGACAGTAGATGAAAAACTGTTTTTT
TRBJ1-5 | TRBV28 | many | TRBD1 | CASSRETGVRQPQHF | TGTGCCAGCAGTCGAGAGACAGGGGTTAGACAGCCCCAGCATTTT
TRBJ1-1 | TRBV3-1 | many | TRBD1 | CASTPGGQGILNTEAFF | TGTGCCAGCACTCCCGGGGGACAGGGGATTTTGAACACTGAAGCTTTCTTT
TRBJ2-2 | TRBV20-1 | few | TRBD2 | CSASSSGSPPTGELFF | TGCAGTGCTAGCAGTAGCGGGAGTCCCCCCACCGGGGAGCTGTTTTTT
TRBJ2-1 | TRBV5-1 | NA | NA | CASTGDNEQFF | TGCGCCAGCACCGGCGACAATGAGCAGTTCTTC
TRBJ1-1 | TRBV28 | NA | TRBD1 | CASSSGGQGINTEAFF | TGTGCCAGCAGTTCAGGCGGACAGGGAATAAACACTGAAGCTTTCTTT
TRBJ2-5 | TRBV11-1 | NA | NA | CASSLRAYRETQYF | TGTGCCAGCAGCTTACGGGCGTATAGAGAGACCCAGTACTTC